This record looks at one T cell receptor beta chain sequence and its context. This CDR3 is built from 14 residues. J lost 2 bases, V lost 6 bases, and 4 bases had no gene match. Germline V lookup: CDR1 SNHLY, CDR2 FYNNEI. Generated by immunoSEQ multiplex PCR, the TCRdb table keeps only in-frame clones and is missing some. The sample yields some 79,000 clones, about 90% seen once. The data belong to a study of technical replicates of blood from several donors. The V and J genes are TRBV2 and TRBJ2-5, with 9 bases lining up with TRBD2. The sample was T cells isolated from PBMCs. The source is a human donor in good health. Some clones in this sample may be carry-over from other donors' samples. CDR3 bases: TGTGCCAGCAGAATCAGCGGGGGGCAAGAGACCCAGTACTTC. Translation: CASRISGGQETQYF.